The present T cell receptor (beta chain) was sequenced within a study of blood T cell repertoires in COVID-19. Study at large: Some COVID-19 samples were acute and others convalescent; all came from the United States, Italy and Spain. Sources were T cells, B-cell-depleted T cells, or PBMCs; the material itself was cDNA or gDNA.

This clone has more than one count but fewer than ten. In the original workflow: Quantification of nucleated cells was approximated via reference gene primer amplification. Sequencing was performed with immunoSEQ multiplex PCR; in TCRdb, only in-frame clones are kept and a portion is missing. V and J calls and clone size follow that table, whereas D and trimming were derived from the DNA. The sample holds 300,000 to 400,000 clones, 85% to 90% seen once. Cohorts were assigned according to the clinical history that participants reported. This TCR came from a woman in her twenties or thirties with acute COVID-19. What was sequenced was PBMCs or T cells enriched from blood (not recorded which).

The CDR3 DNA follows: TGTGCCAGCAGCTATGGAGGCGGCACTGAAGCTTTCTTT. It yields the protein CASSYGGGTEAFF. The chain has TRBV7-3 and TRBJ1-1, with no clear D. V gave up 4 bases and J gave up 4 bases, with 10 bases separating them. Germline CDR1 reads SGHTA; CDR2 reads FQGTGA. CDR3 length: 13 amino acids.